The 27 T cell receptor beta chains given below trace back to one sample, sequenced in a study of T cells in Graves' hyperthyroidism and ophthalmopathy. Regions amplified from RNA transcripts were the TCR beta CDR3 regions. When the TCR CDR3 underwent first-round RT-PCR, the HTBI primer set was used. A single record per CDR3 protein comes from TCRdb applying MiXCR to the multiplex PCR reads. The data contain about 260,000 distinct CDR3 sequences, approximately 16% of them singletons. The sequencing input was blood. The receptor source for this set is a woman aged 18 to 35 with Graves' ophthalmopathy.

This clonotype was seen only a few times. The chain has TRBV5-1 and TRBJ2-7; D is unclear. The CDR3 length is 17 residues. Germline V gives CDR1 SGHRS, CDR2 YFSETQ. V was pared by 0 bases and J by 2 bases, with 18 bases between. CDR3 nucleotide sequence: TGCGCCAGCAGCTTGGGGGGTGCCTTATCAGCAACCTACGAGCAGTACTTC. Translation gives CASSLGGALSATYEQYF.

This clonotype was recorded a few times. V gene TRBV5-1 combines with J gene TRBJ1-1; D is ambiguous. CDR3 size: 15 residues. CDR1 and CDR2 from the germline V gene are SGHRS and YFSETQ. Between the trimmed V and J ends, which lost 7 bases and 1 base, there was a span of 17 bases. CDR3 region: CASGPGGNQNTEAFF. The CDR3 DNA is TGCGCCAGCGGACCAGGAGGCAACCAGAACACTGAAGCTTTCTTT. Based on the CDR3 plus reference TRBV5-1 and TRBJ1-1, the full variable domain is KAGVTQTPRYLIKTRGQQVTLSCSPISGHRSVSWYQQTPGQGLQFLFEYFSETQRNKGNFPGRFSGRQFSNSRSEMNVSTLELGDSALYLCASGPGGNQNTEAFFGQGTRLTVV.

This clonotype came up a few times. The chain employs TRBV11-2 and TRBJ2-5; D not certain. V lost 6 bases and J 5 bases, leaving 13 bases between the germline ends. The CDR3 is made up of 13 amino acids. The V gene's germline CDR1 is SGHAT and CDR2 FQNNGV. The CDR3 sequence: CASSSSPWETQYF. The CDR3 DNA sequence: TGTGCCAGCAGTTCGAGCCCATGGGAGACCCAGTACTTC.

This clonotype was recorded many times. This chain connects TRBV20-1 to TRBJ1-1, with TRBD1 matching over 7 bases. The junction had 7 bases not matched to a gene; V was cut back by 1 base and J by 5 bases. This CDR3 region has 14 residues. In germline, CDR1 is DFQATT, CDR2 SNEGSKA (reference sequence). As DNA, the CDR3 is TGCAGTGCTAGAGGGGGCAGGGGGGTTACTGAAGCTTTCTTT. Amino acid sequence: CSARGGRGVTEAFF.

This clonotype was recorded many times. CDR3 nucleotides: TGTGCCAGCAGCTTAGCGCCAAGCTCCTACAATGAGCAGTTCTTC. Translating it yields CASSLAPSSYNEQFF. V usage is TRBV7-9 and J usage is TRBJ2-1; D gene unclear. This CDR3 is 15 amino acids long. The germline gives CDR1 SEHNR, CDR2 FQNEAQ (reference sequence). Trimming took off 0 bases at V and 0 bases at J, with 6 bases between the two ends.

Ten or more counts support this clonotype. The chain recombines TRBV18 with TRBJ2-7; D possibly corresponds to TRBD2 (6 bases). Trimming took 3 bases from V and 6 from J, leaving 12 bases between them. The CDR3 runs to 13 residues. Germline-derived CDR1 and CDR2 are KGHSH and LQKENI. CDR3 DNA sequence: TGTGCCAGCTCACCGGGGGGTTCGGGCGAGCAGTACTTC. This codes for CASSPGGSGEQYF.

This clonotype was observed many times. The chain employs TRBV4-1 and TRBJ2-1; D is unresolved. Germline V gene sequence: CDR1 MGHRA, CDR2 YSYEKL. The CDR3 runs 17 residues. V lost 4 bases, J lost 2 bases, and 18 bases lay in between. The CDR3 DNA sequence: TGCGCCAGCAGCCGTCTTACGGGTCCGTCCCCCTACAATGAGCAGTTCTTC. Its translation is CASSRLTGPSPYNEQFF.

This clonotype occurred a few times. A read error is possible here, since a much larger clone lies one base away. The chain uses TRBV7-9 and TRBJ2-1, with D hard to call. Per germline, CDR1 SEHNR and CDR2 FQNEAQ (reference sequence). This CDR3 spans 13 amino acids. The CDR3 coding sequence is TGTGTCAGCAGCTCAGTTATAATGAATGAGCAGTTCTTC. Amino acids: CVSSSVIMNEQFF.

This chain uses TRBV2 with TRBJ2-7, with D possibly matching TRBD2 (5 bases). Germline CDR1 and CDR2: SNHLY and FYNNEI. V was cut by 4 bases and J by 0 bases, with 10 bases left in between. This CDR3 spans 14 amino acids. The CDR3 DNA follows: TGTGCCAGCAGTGGTAAGCGGAACTCCTACGAGCAGTACTTC. It yields the protein CASSGKRNSYEQYF.

V gene TRBV7-2 combines with J gene TRBJ1-2; D call uncertain. The CDR3 contains 15 residues. Deletions cut 1 base from V and 2 bases from J, with 11 bases between. Germline lookup yields CDR1 SGHTA and CDR2 FQGNSA. The CDR3, as DNA: TGTGCCAGCAGCTTAGGAGTGCGGGGAAACTATGGCTACACCTTC. This encodes CASSLGVRGNYGYTF.

There are many counts of this clonotype. The chain has TRBV11-3 and TRBJ2-2; 7 bases are a match to TRBD1. V shed 0 bases, J shed 4 bases, and the junction held 5 bases outside the gene matches. Germline lookup yields CDR1 SGHNT and CDR2 YENEEA. CDR3 size: 16 residues. Here the CDR3 DNA reads TGTGCCAGCAGCTTAGAGAGGGACAGCGTCACCGGGGAGCTGTTTTTT. It yields the protein CASSLERDSVTGELFF.

This clonotype was counted ten times or more. This chain links TRBV11-3 with TRBJ2-1, with TRBD1 matching over 9 bases. CDR1 is SGHNT and CDR2 is YENEEA in the germline V gene. The ends lost 1 base at V and 3 bases at J; junction bases unmatched: 16. The CDR3 contains 20 residues. The CDR3 nucleotides read TGTGCCAGCAGCTTAGTTTGGGGACACACCGGGACAGGGCTCTACAATGAGCAGTTCTTC. As protein: CASSLVWGHTGTGLYNEQFF.

This clonotype was detected ten times or more. The chain employs TRBV6-5 and TRBJ2-3; D may be TRBD2 (5 bases). Germline V lookup: CDR1 MNHEY, CDR2 SVGAGI. V lost 2 bases, J lost 1 base, and 10 bases lay in between. This CDR3 spans 15 amino acids. The CDR3, as DNA: TGTGCCAGCAGTTACGGGAGCGCCGGCACAGATACGCAGTATTTT. It yields the protein CASSYGSAGTDTQYF.

This clonotype was found many times. This chain uses TRBV5-5 with TRBJ1-6; D is unclear. This CDR3 comprises 12 residues. V lost 4 bases to trimming and J lost 7 bases, with 6 bases between them. Germline lookup yields CDR1 SGHKS and CDR2 YYEKEE (reference sequence). DNA of the CDR3: TGTGCCAGCAGCCAGGACAATTCACCCCTCCACTTT. Translated: CASSQDNSPLHF.

This clonotype was seen at least ten times. The J gene is TRBJ2-5, the V gene TRBV19, with TRBD2 matching 16 bases. The V gene's germline CDR1 is LNHDA and CDR2 SQIVND (reference sequence). The CDR3 contains 14 residues. The V gene end was trimmed by 9 bases and the J gene end by 5 bases; junction bases not matched to a gene: 3. The CDR3 loop is CASGTSGGAETQYF. The CDR3 bases are TGTGCCAGCGGGACTAGCGGGGGGGCCGAGACCCAGTACTTC.

CDR3 coding DNA: TGCAGCGTAGCCCGTGACAGGGGCTGGGGCTACACCTTC. It specifies CSVARDRGWGYTF. The V and J genes are TRBV29-1 and TRBJ1-2, with 8 bases that match TRBD1. The germline V gene encodes CDR1 SQVTM and CDR2 ANQGSEA. J was trimmed by 8 bases and V by 6 bases; bases with no gene match: 11. The CDR3 covers 13 residues. The full variable domain, with the rest looked up from reference TRBV29-1 and TRBJ1-2, is SAVISQKPSRDICQRGTSLTIQCQVDSQVTMMFWYRQQPGQSLTLIATANQGSEATYESGFVIDKFPISRPNLTFSTLTVSNMSPEDSSIYLCSVARDRGWGYTFGSGTRLTVV.

This clonotype was seen repeatedly, ten times or more. The gene calls are TRBV27 and TRBJ2-7, with 7 bases that match TRBD1. The length of the CDR3 is 15 residues. CDR1 MNHEY and CDR2 SMNVEV come from the germline V gene (reference sequence). The V and J ends lost 5 bases and 4 bases, in that order; junction bases with no gene match: 11. This CDR3 reads CASSRTQGQAYEQYF. DNA for the CDR3: TGTGCCAGCAGTCGGACACAGGGGCAAGCGTACGAGCAGTACTTC.

This clonotype was observed many times. The chain employs TRBV20-1 and TRBJ1-2; no clear D gene. CDR3 size: 14 residues. Trimming removed 4 bases at V and 0 bases at J, with 12 bases between. In germline, CDR1 is DFQATT, CDR2 SNEGSKA (reference sequence). In DNA, the CDR3 is TGCAGTGCTACTGTTAAGGAAGCTAACTATGGCTACACCTTC. This sequence encodes CSATVKEANYGYTF.

In this sample, this clonotype turned up a few times. The genes are TRBV4-2 and TRBJ2-1; TRBD2 matches 10 bases. This CDR3 comprises 18 residues. Trimming at V came to 2 bases and at J to 5 bases, leaving 12 bases not matched to a gene. The germline V gene encodes CDR1 LGHNA and CDR2 YNFKEQ. For the CDR3, the DNA is TGTGCCAGCAGCCAACTCACATCTAGCGGGAGTTTTCACAATGAGCAGTTCTTC. Its protein is CASSQLTSSGSFHNEQFF.

This clonotype was seen ten or more times. The chain is built from TRBV20-1 and TRBJ1-2, with a weak D call TRBD1 (5 bases). With 0 bases removed from V and 4 bases from J, the gap between germline ends came to 15 bases. This CDR3 has 15 residues. Germline values: CDR1 DFQATT, CDR2 SNEGSKA (reference sequence). CDR3 bases: TGCAGTGCTAGAGATGATGGAAGAGGGACCTATGGCTACACCTTC. Protein product: CSARDDGRGTYGYTF.

In the case of this clonotype: This clone may be a read error of a much larger clone one base away. The chain employs TRBV7-8 and TRBJ1-4; unclear D gene. The CDR3 length is 15 residues. CDR1 and CDR2 (germline): SGHVS, FQNEAQ. CDR3 in amino acids: CASSLNPSPNGKLFF. The DNA of the CDR3 is TGTGCCAGCAGCTTAAACCCCTCCCCTAATGGAAAACTGTTTTTT. Using reference TRBV7-8 and TRBJ1-4 for the parts outside the CDR3, the full variable domain is GAGVSQSPRYKVAKRGQDVALRCDPISGHVSLFWYQQALGQGPEFLTYFQNEAQLDKSGLPSDRFFAERPEGSVSTLKIQRTQQEDSAVYLCASSLNPSPNGKLFFGSGTQLSVL.

The V call is TRBV13, the J call TRBJ2-3, with 9 bases identical to TRBD2. CDR1 is PRHDT and CDR2 is FYEKMQ in the germline V gene (reference sequence). V lost 6 bases, J lost 6 bases, and 13 bases stayed unmatched. This CDR3 region has 16 residues. The CDR3 region is CASSHWAGGLGDTQYF. The CDR3 nucleotides read TGTGCCAGCAGTCACTGGGCGGGGGGGCTCGGGGATACGCAGTATTTT.

This clonotype was detected many times. The chain joins TRBV20-1 to TRBJ2-3, with TRBD2 matching over 7 bases. The junction had 8 bases not matched to a gene; V was cut back by 6 bases and J by 2 bases. Germline values: CDR1 DFQATT, CDR2 SNEGSKA (reference sequence). The CDR3 runs 14 residues. Here the CDR3 DNA reads TGCAGTGCCATCCGACTAGCAGCCACAGATACGCAGTATTTT. Translated: CSAIRLAATDTQYF.

This clonotype came up many times. This chain connects TRBV18 to TRBJ2-1; a weak D match, TRBD2 (5 bases). The CDR3 covers 12 residues. Germline CDR1 and CDR2: KGHSH and LQKENI. V lost 4 bases to trimming and J lost 10 bases, with 11 bases between them. The CDR3: CASSQAEGEQFF. The CDR3 region has the DNA TGTGCCAGCTCACAAGCGGAAGGGGAGCAGTTCTTC.

This clonotype appeared a few times. This chain links TRBV9 with TRBJ2-3; 14 bases map to TRBD2. Per germline, CDR1 SGDLS and CDR2 YYNGEE. The CDR3 loop spans 16 amino acids. Trimming removed 3 bases from V and 8 bases from J; junction bases left unmatched: 8. CDR3 residues: CASSGVGGTSGGTQYF. The DNA of the CDR3 is TGTGCCAGCAGCGGGGTGGGGGGGACTAGCGGGGGTACGCAGTATTTT.

The rearrangement links TRBV29-1 to TRBJ1-1, with unresolved D. From germline, CDR1 is SQVTM and CDR2 ANQGSEA. There are 10 residues in the CDR3. Trimming took 6 bases from V and 8 from J, leaving 10 bases between them. The chain's CDR3 is CSVLGEEAFF. The CDR3 region has the DNA TGCAGCGTGTTGGGAGAAGAAGCTTTCTTT.

This clonotype was observed many times. The rearrangement joins TRBV19 to TRBJ1-1, with 9 bases identical to TRBD1. The V gene end was trimmed by 3 bases and the J gene end by 6 bases; junction bases not matched to a gene: 8. The CDR3 runs to 15 residues. CDR1 is LNHDA and CDR2 is SQIVND in the germline V gene (reference sequence). CDR3 amino acids: CASSILDRGGPEAFF. Written as DNA, the CDR3 is TGTGCCAGTAGTATCCTGGACAGGGGAGGACCTGAAGCTTTCTTT.